The T cell receptor beta chain described here comes from a study of molecular identifiers for immune sequencing clone quantification. This clonotype was picked up a small number of times. Its antigen remains unidentified. The trim removed 5 bases at V and 2 bases at J, leaving 12 bases unmatched. CDR3 length equals 16 residues. Germline V gene lookup returns CDR1 SGHNT and CDR2 YENEEA. Notes on the study in general: Clones of above 20 RNA copies carried over 97% of effector molecules; in naive cells they carried under 1%.

TCRdb called the PCR reads again in MiXCR, with one record for every CDR3 protein. Of around 460,000 distinct CDR3 sequences in the sample, about a fifth were seen once. Material: naive CD8+ T cells from blood, with Jurkat cell RNA spiked in. Indicated subset: FACS-sorted CD8+CD4-CCR7+CD45RA+ naive T cells. The source is a human donor in good health. Some libraries in this study had Jurkat cell RNA spiked in. V gene TRBV11-3 combines with J gene TRBJ2-7; TRBD1 matches at 7 bases. The CDR3 region is CASSPKGALGTYEQYF. For the CDR3, the DNA is TGTGCCAGCAGCCCGAAGGGGGCATTAGGAACCTACGAGCAGTACTTC.